The subject of this entry is one T cell receptor beta chain. The junction shows a germline mismatch at one end, possibly a read error. These data come from a study of tumor and adjacent non-tumor tissue in lung cancer. The CDR3 consists of 12 residues. Germline assignment: CDR1 SEHNR and CDR2 FQNEAQ (reference sequence). A modified ARM-PCR protocol with three rounds of nested PCR amplified TCRbeta. TCRdb itself ran the multiplex PCR reads through MiXCR, one entry per CDR3 protein. The sample consists of roughly 220,000 distinct CDR3 sequences, 60% to 75% of them appearing once. No cell sorting was done before RNA was extracted from the tissue.

The material sequenced was lung tumor tissue. The chain carries TRBV7-9 and TRBJ1-5; D remains unclear. The receptor's source is a man aged 55 to 70 with non-small cell lung cancer. CDR3 nucleotides: TGTGCCAGCACTCAAGACAATCAGCCCCGGCATTTT. The encoded protein is CASTQDNQPRHF.